This TCR beta chain was recovered during a study of T cell repertoires in cytomegalovirus infection. TCRdb reanalysed the reads using MiXCR and keeps one entry per CDR3 protein. The data hold 680,000 or so distinct CDR3 sequences, with roughly a third observed a single time. CDR1 SGHVS and CDR2 FQNEAQ come from the germline V gene. With 2 bases removed from V and 9 bases from J, the gap between germline ends came to 11 bases. CDR3 length: 14 amino acids. Comments on this clonotype: What it recognizes is unknown.

This clonotype originated in a human donor in good health (CMV status not recorded). Some clones in this sample may be carry-over from other donors' samples. The chain combines TRBV7-8 with TRBJ1-6; D is undetermined. The sequencing used cultured PBMCs, collected from culture after CMV antigen stimulation. The CDR3 region has the DNA TGTGCCAGCAGCTTAAGAGGCGGGAGTTCACCCCTCCACTTT. It is translated as CASSLRGGSSPLHF.